Following are 10 T cell receptor beta chains from one sample sequenced in a study of blood T cell repertoires in COVID-19. Libraries were prepared by immunoSEQ multiplex PCR; TCRdb keeps only in-frame clonotypes and omits some of them. The repertoire holds around 190,000 clones, with 85% as singletons. Sequences were obtained from peripheral blood. These receptors originate from a woman aged 80 or over with acute or convalescent COVID-19.

This clone has ten or more counts. The chain recombines TRBV7-2 with TRBJ1-5, with D unclear. V dropped 4 bases and J dropped 4 bases, with 14 bases sitting between them. CDR3 size: 15 residues. The germline V gene has CDR1 SGHTA and CDR2 FQGNSA. CDR3 nucleotide sequence: TGTGCCAGCAGCTCCCAATCGGGATTAAATCAGCCCCAGCATTTT. Residues: CASSSQSGLNQPQHF.

The chain employs TRBV6-1 and TRBJ1-5, with D possibly TRBD1 on 6 matching bases. V dropped 4 bases and J dropped 0 bases, with 16 bases sitting between them. This CDR3 region has 17 residues. The germline CDR1 and CDR2 sequences are MNHNS and SASEGT. The CDR3 reads CASSVMEDSSSNQPQHF. Written as DNA, the CDR3 is TGTGCCAGCAGTGTCATGGAGGACAGTTCTAGCAATCAGCCCCAGCATTTT.

This rearrangement joins TRBV12-3 or TRBV12-4 to TRBJ2-3; TRBD1 matches at 8 bases. This CDR3 is built from 12 residues. The trim removed 6 bases at V and 11 bases at J, leaving 7 bases unmatched. The CDR3 loop is CASSPGQGVQYF. CDR3 nucleotide sequence: TGTGCCAGCAGCCCCGGACAGGGCGTGCAGTATTTT.

This clone was counted once. The rearrangement uses TRBV27 and TRBJ2-4; D not resolved. Germline assignment: CDR1 MNHEY and CDR2 SMNVEV (reference sequence). The CDR3 loop spans 15 amino acids. Trimming stripped 5 bases from V and 0 bases from J, with 11 bases between. CDR3 nucleotide sequence: TGTGCCAGCAGTCCCCTTGCCGGAGCCAAAAACATTCAGTACTTC. It translates to CASSPLAGAKNIQYF.

The V and J genes are TRBV5-1 and TRBJ2-1, with TRBD2 matching over 7 bases. The CDR3 loop spans 16 amino acids. The V and J ends lost 0 bases and 0 bases, in that order; junction bases with no gene match: 3. Looked up from germline, CDR1 is SGHRS and CDR2 is YFSETQ. The DNA for the CDR3 is TGCGCCAGCAGCTTGGCCGGCGGGAGCTCCTACAATGAGCAGTTCTTC. Translating gives CASSLAGGSSYNEQFF.

The chain combines TRBV2 with TRBJ2-7; unclear D gene. The CDR3 has 13 residues. Germline CDR1 is SNHLY and CDR2 is FYNNEI. V was shortened by 7 bases and J by 6 bases, with 16 bases between the two germline ends. CDR3: CASTGSMLGEQYF. The CDR3 DNA is TGTGCCAGCACAGGAAGTATGTTGGGCGAGCAGTACTTC.

The chain has TRBV5-1 and TRBJ1-1; D remains unclear. Trimming left V 1 base short and J 1 base short, with 8 bases between. CDR1 is SGHRS, CDR2 YFSETQ, per germline. The CDR3 consists of 14 residues. The chain's CDR3 is CASSLQTSNTEAFF. CDR3 sequence (DNA): TGCGCCAGCAGCTTGCAAACTTCGAACACTGAAGCTTTCTTT.

V usage is TRBV5-1 and J usage is TRBJ2-5; the match to TRBD1 covers 7 bases. Germline CDR1 and CDR2: SGHRS and YFSETQ. The junction had 8 bases not matched to a gene; V was cut back by 1 base and J by 2 bases. The CDR3 is 16 residues long. This chain's CDR3 is CASSLLHQGQQETQYF. CDR3 in DNA: TGCGCCAGCAGCTTGCTCCATCAGGGACAGCAAGAGACCCAGTACTTC.

The J gene is TRBJ2-7, the V gene TRBV19, with D possibly matching TRBD2 (5 bases). This CDR3 region has 13 residues. Germline CDR1 LNHDA, CDR2 SQIVND (reference sequence). The V end lost 6 bases, the J end lost 1 base, and 10 bases lay between the germline ends. CDR3 loop: CASSLRESYEQYF. The CDR3 bases are TGTGCCAGTAGCTTGAGGGAATCCTACGAGCAGTACTTC. The complete variable domain, with remaining parts taken from reference TRBV19 and TRBJ2-7, reads DGGITQSPKYLFRKEGQNVTLSCEQNLNHDAMYWYRQDPGQGLRLIYYSQIVNDFQKGDIAEGYSVSREKKESFPLTVTSAQKNPTAFYLCASSLRESYEQYFGPGTRLTVT.

This clone showed up just a few times. Here the CDR3 reads CASSHTGGSRRGYSNQPQHF. The CDR3 DNA is TGTGCCAGCAGTCATACAGGGGGCTCACGGAGGGGATATAGCAATCAGCCCCAGCATTTT. The chain links TRBV27 to TRBJ1-5; 9 bases map to TRBD1. This CDR3 has 20 amino acids. Germline CDR1 MNHEY, CDR2 SMNVEV (reference sequence). J lost 0 bases, V lost 5 bases, and 17 bases had no gene match.